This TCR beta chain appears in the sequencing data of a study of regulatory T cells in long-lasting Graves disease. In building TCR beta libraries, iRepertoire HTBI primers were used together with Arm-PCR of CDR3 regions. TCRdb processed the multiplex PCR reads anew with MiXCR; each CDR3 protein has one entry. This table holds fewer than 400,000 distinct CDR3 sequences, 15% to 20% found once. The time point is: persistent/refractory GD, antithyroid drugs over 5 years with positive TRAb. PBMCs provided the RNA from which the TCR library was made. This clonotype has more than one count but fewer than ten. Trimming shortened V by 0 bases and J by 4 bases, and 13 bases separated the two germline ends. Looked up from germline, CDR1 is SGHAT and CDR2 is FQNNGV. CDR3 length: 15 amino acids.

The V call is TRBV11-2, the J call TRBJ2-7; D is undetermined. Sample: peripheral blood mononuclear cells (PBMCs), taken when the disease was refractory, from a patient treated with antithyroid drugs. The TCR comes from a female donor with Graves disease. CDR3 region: CASSLEGPGRYEQYF. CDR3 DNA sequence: TGTGCCAGCAGCTTAGAAGGACCAGGCCGGTACGAGCAGTACTTC. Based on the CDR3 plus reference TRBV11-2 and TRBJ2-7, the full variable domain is EAGVAQSPRYKIIEKRQSVAFWCNPISGHATLYWYQQILGQGPKLLIQFQNNGVVDDSQLPKDRFSAERLKGVDSTLKIQPAKLEDSAVYLCASSLEGPGRYEQYFGPGTRLTVT.